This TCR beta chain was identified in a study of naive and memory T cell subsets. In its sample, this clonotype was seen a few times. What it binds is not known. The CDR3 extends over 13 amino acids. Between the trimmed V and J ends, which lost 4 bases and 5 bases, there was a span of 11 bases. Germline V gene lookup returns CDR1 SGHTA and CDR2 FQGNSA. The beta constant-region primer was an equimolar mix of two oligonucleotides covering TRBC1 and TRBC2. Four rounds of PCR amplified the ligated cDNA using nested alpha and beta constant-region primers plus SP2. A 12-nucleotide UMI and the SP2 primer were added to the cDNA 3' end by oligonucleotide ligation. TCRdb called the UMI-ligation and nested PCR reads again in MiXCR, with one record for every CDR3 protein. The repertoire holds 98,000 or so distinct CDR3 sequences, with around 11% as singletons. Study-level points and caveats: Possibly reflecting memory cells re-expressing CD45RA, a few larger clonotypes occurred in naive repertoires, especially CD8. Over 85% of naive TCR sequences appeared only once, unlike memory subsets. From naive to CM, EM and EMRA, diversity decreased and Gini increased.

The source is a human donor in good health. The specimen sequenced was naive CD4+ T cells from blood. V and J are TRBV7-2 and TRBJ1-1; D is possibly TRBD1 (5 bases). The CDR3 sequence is CASSSRRGTEAFF. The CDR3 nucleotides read TGTGCCAGCAGCTCTAGGCGGGGGACTGAAGCTTTCTTT.